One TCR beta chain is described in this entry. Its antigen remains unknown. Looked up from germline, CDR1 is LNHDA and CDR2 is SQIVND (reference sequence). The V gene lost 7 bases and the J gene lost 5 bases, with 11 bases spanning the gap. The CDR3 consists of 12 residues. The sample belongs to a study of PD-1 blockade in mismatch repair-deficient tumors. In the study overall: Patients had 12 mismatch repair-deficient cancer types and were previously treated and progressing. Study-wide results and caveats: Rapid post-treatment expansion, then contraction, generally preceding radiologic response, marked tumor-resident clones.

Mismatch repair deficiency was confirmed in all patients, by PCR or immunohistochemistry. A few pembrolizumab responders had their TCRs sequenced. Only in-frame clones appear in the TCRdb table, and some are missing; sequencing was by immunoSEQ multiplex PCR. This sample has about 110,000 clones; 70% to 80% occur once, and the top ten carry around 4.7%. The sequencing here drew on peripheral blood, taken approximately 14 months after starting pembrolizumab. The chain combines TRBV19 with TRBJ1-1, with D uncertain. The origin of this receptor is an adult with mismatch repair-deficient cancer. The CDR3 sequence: CASNGELTEAFF. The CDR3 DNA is TGTGCCAGTAACGGGGAGTTGACTGAAGCTTTCTTT.